The source of this T cell receptor beta chain is a study of blood T cell repertoires in COVID-19. The CDR3 runs 17 residues. The germline CDR1 and CDR2 sequences are SGHRS and YFSETQ. The V and J ends lost 0 bases and 1 base respectively, with 14 bases between them. Data came from immunoSEQ multiplex PCR; TCRdb stores just in-frame clones and leaves some out. The data show approximately 170,000 clones, 70% to 90% seen once. Categorization into cohorts depended on clinical history that participants reported. The count of this clone is one. The gene calls are TRBV5-1 and TRBJ1-3; D may be TRBD1 (5 bases). The sequence came from a man aged 40-55 years who had recovered from COVID-19. Sequencing was done on a sample of PBMCs or T cells enriched from blood (not recorded which). The CDR3 here is CASSLVWQGGSGNTIYF. The CDR3 DNA is TGCGCCAGCAGCTTGGTCTGGCAGGGTGGGTCTGGAAACACCATATATTTT.